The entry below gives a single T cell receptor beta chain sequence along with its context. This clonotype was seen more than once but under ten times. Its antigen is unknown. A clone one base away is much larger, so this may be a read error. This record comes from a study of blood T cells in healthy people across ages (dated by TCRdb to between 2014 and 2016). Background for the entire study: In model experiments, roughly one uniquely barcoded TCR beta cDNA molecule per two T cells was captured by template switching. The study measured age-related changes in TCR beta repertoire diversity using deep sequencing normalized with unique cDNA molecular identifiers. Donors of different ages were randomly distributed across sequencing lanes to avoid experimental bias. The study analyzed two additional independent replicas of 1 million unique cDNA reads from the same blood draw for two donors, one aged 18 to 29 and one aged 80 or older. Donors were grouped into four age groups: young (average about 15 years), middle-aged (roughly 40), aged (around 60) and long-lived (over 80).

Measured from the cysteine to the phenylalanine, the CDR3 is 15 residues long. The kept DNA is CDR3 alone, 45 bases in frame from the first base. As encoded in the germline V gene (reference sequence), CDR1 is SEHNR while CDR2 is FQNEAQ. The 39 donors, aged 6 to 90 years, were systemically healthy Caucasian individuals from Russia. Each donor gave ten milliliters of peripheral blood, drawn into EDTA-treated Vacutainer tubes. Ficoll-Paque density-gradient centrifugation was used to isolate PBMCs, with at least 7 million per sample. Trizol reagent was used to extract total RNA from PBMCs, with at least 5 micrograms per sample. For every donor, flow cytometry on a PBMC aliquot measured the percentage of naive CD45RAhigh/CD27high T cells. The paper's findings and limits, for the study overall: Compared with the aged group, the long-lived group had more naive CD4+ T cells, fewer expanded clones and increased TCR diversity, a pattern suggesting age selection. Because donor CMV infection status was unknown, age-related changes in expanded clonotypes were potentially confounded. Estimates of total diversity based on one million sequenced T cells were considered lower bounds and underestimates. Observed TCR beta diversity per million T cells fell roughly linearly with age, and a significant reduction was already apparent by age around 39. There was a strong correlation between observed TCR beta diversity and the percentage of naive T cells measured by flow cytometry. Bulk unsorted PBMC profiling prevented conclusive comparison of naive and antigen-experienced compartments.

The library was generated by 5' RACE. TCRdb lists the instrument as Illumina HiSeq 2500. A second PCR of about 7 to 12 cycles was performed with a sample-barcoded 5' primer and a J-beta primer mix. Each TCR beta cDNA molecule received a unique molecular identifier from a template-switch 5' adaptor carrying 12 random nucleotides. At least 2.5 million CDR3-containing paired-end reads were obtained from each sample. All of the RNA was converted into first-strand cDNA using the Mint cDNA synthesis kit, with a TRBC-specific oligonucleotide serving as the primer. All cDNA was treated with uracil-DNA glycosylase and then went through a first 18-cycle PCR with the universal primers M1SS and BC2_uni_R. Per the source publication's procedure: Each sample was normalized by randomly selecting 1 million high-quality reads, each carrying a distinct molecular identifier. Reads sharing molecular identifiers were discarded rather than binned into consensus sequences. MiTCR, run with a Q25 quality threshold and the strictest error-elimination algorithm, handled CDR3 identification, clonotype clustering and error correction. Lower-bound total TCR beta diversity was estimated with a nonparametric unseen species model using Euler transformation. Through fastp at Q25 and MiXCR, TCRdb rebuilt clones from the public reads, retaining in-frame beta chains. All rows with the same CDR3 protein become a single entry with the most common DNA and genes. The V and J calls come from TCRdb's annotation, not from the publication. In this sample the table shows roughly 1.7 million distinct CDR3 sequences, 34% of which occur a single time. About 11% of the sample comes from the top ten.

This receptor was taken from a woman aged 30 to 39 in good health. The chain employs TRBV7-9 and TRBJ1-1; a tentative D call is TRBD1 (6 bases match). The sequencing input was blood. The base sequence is TGTGCCAGCAGCGAGACAGGTGGTTTGAACACTGAAGTTTTCTTT. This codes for CASSETGGLNTEVFF.